These 14 T cell receptor beta chains originate from one sample sequenced in a study of cytotoxic CD8 clonotypes in ibrutinib-treated CLL. Libraries were prepared by immunoSEQ multiplex PCR; TCRdb keeps only in-frame clonotypes and omits some of them. The profile covers about 140,000 clones, with 80% appearing a single time and roughly 7.6% taken by the ten largest. The material sequenced was PBMCs, taken after 36 months of ibrutinib treatment. The receptors derive from a human donor with chronic lymphocytic leukemia.

J is TRBJ2-7 and V is TRBV7-2, with D maybe TRBD2 (5 bases). The CDR3 consists of 13 residues. With 5 bases removed from V and 3 bases from J, the gap between germline ends came to 11 bases. The germline V gene encodes CDR1 SGHTA and CDR2 FQGNSA. The CDR3 loop reads CASSPDYLYEQYF. The CDR3 nucleotides read TGTGCCAGCAGCCCAGACTATCTCTACGAGCAGTACTTC.

The genes are TRBV9 and TRBJ2-3, with D perhaps matching TRBD2 (6 bases). Germline-derived CDR1 and CDR2 are SGDLS and YYNGEE. The V end was cut by 4 bases, the J end by 2 bases, with 14 bases between. The CDR3 is made up of 15 amino acids. CDR3 coding DNA: TGTGCCAGCAGCTCTTCCGCGGGACCCACAGATACGCAGTATTTT. It is translated as CASSSSAGPTDTQYF.

The chain carries TRBV19 and TRBJ1-5; TRBD1 might be the D (5 bases). This CDR3 is built from 13 residues. Germline CDR1 is LNHDA and CDR2 is SQIVND (reference sequence). V was shortened by 8 bases and J by 7 bases, with 15 bases between the two germline ends. The CDR3 loop reads CASAGDGFQPQHF. The CDR3, as DNA: TGTGCCAGTGCCGGGGACGGCTTCCAGCCCCAGCATTTT.

This clone was seen only a few times. V gene TRBV30 combines with J gene TRBJ1-5; 10 bases map to TRBD1. The CDR3 is 15 amino acids. Germline V gives CDR1 GTSNPN, CDR2 SVGIG (reference sequence). V shed 2 bases and J 4 bases; nucleotides not matched to a gene: 5. CDR3 sequence (DNA): TGTGCCTGGAGTCGTTCGGGACAGGGGAATCAGCCCCAGCATTTT. Amino acids: CAWSRSGQGNQPQHF. Full variable domain (outside the CDR3, taken from reference TRBV30 and TRBJ1-5): SQTIHQWPATLVQPVGSPLSLECTVEGTSNPNLYWYRQAAGRGLQLLFYSVGIGQISSEVPQNLSASRPQDRQFILSSKKLLLSDSGFYLCAWSRSGQGNQPQHFGDGTRLSIL.

The V and J genes are TRBV27 and TRBJ1-5, with D perhaps matching TRBD1 (6 bases). CDR1 MNHEY and CDR2 SMNVEV come from the germline V gene (reference sequence). The ends were cut back, 4 bases at V and 2 bases at J, with 9 bases in the middle. The length of the CDR3 is 14 residues. The CDR3 coding sequence is TGTGCCAGCAGTTCCAGGGGTGGCAATCAGCCCCAGCATTTT. Its protein is CASSSRGGNQPQHF.

CDR3 loop: CASSLQGLRSNEQFF. DNA of the CDR3: TGTGCCAGCAGTCTACAGGGACTAAGGTCCAATGAGCAGTTCTTC. This sequence joins TRBV27 and TRBJ2-1, with a tentative D call TRBD2 (7 bases). V was trimmed by 5 bases and J by 6 bases, leaving 17 bases between them. The CDR3 spans 15 residues. The germline gives CDR1 MNHEY, CDR2 SMNVEV (reference sequence).

This clone has just one count. V and J are TRBV2 and TRBJ1-4; 7 nucleotides agree with TRBD1. Per the germline V gene, CDR1 is SNHLY and CDR2 is FYNNEI. J gave up 3 bases and V 6 bases, and 10 bases lay outside the gene matches. The length of the CDR3 is 16 residues. CDR3 region: CASRNPGGTANEKLFF. CDR3 in DNA: TGTGCCAGCAGGAACCCGGGGGGGACAGCTAATGAAAAACTGTTTTTT.

This sequence joins TRBV18 and TRBJ1-5, with D tentatively TRBD1 (5 bases). The germline gives CDR1 KGHSH, CDR2 LQKENI. The V end was cut by 2 bases, the J end by 6 bases, with 11 bases between. The CDR3 spans 14 residues. CDR3 nucleotides: TGTGCCAGCTCACCAGGAGGGGCGGGTCAGCCCCAGCATTTT. It yields the protein CASSPGGAGQPQHF.

V usage is TRBV5-1 and J usage is TRBJ1-6; possibly TRBD1 for D (5 bases). Germline assignment: CDR1 SGHRS and CDR2 YFSETQ. Trimming left V 0 bases short and J 6 bases short, with 19 bases between. The CDR3 has 18 amino acids. CDR3 protein: CASSLGWTQGGLNSPLHF. The CDR3 coding sequence is TGCGCCAGCAGCTTGGGGTGGACGCAGGGAGGCCTTAATTCACCCCTCCACTTT.

There are a few counts of this clone. This chain connects TRBV30 to TRBJ1-4; 9 bases are shared with TRBD1. The junction had 7 bases not matched to a gene; V was cut back by 3 bases and J by 8 bases. Germline CDR1 and CDR2: GTSNPN and SVGIG (reference sequence). This CDR3 has 14 amino acids. The CDR3 DNA reads TGTGCCTGGAGAGGTGGGACAGGGAACGAAAAACTGTTTTTT. Its protein is CAWRGGTGNEKLFF.

V gene TRBV15 combines with J gene TRBJ2-5; no clear D gene. Germline V gives CDR1 LNHNV, CDR2 YYDKDF (reference sequence). This CDR3 has 11 residues. V lost 6 bases, J lost 2 bases, and 4 bases lay in between. The CDR3 DNA reads as TGTGCCACCAGGGTACAAGAGACCCAGTACTTC. This gives the protein CATRVQETQYF. Together with reference TRBV15 and TRBJ2-5, the CDR3 gives the full variable domain: DAMVIQNPRYQVTQFGKPVTLSCSQTLNHNVMYWYQQKSSQAPKLLFHYYDKDFNNEADTPDNFQSRRPNTSFCFLDIRSPGLGDTAMYLCATRVQETQYFGPGTRLLVL.

The chain recombines TRBV12-2 with TRBJ2-4; TRBD2 reflects the table's D call only, with no check against the DNA. TRBV12-2 corresponds to a pseudogene. The CDR3 consists of 14 residues. In DNA form, the CDR3 reads TGTGCACCCGCTCCCGGAGGAGCCAAAAACATTCAGTACTTC. This sequence encodes CAPAPGGAKNIQYF.

The V and J genes are TRBV6-6 and TRBJ1-5; D is perhaps TRBD1 (5 bases). V gave up 6 bases and J gave up 6 bases, with 12 bases separating them. This CDR3 region has 13 residues. The germline V gene has CDR1 MNHNY and CDR2 SVGAGI (reference sequence). CDR3 coding DNA: TGTGCCAGCAGGTTAGCGGGGGGTCAGCCCCAGCATTTT. Encoded protein: CASRLAGGQPQHF.

The chain has TRBV4-1 and TRBJ1-5, with D unresolved. The CDR3 spans 17 residues. Trimming removed 1 base from V and 0 bases from J, with 13 bases in between. Germline-derived CDR1 and CDR2 are MGHRA and YSYEKL. CDR3: CASSQAGSGISNQPQHF. CDR3 sequence (DNA): TGCGCCAGCAGCCAAGCCGGTAGTGGGATTAGCAATCAGCCCCAGCATTTT.